This T cell receptor beta chain originates from a study of long-term antiretroviral therapy in people with HIV. Whole-study context: The oldest specimens predate the 2015 immediate-ART recommendation by about a decade.

The CDR3 loop spans 16 amino acids. V shed 0 bases and J shed 6 bases, with 15 bases lying between them. Germline V gene lookup returns CDR1 LNHNV and CDR2 YYDKDF (reference sequence). Survey-level resolution applied to immunoSEQ assay v3.0. Sequencing used immunoSEQ multiplex PCR; TCRdb keeps in-frame clones, though not all of them. The profile shows about 17,000 clones, more than 65% of them singletons. This clonotype originated in a man aged 30 to 39 with HIV. The genes are TRBV15 and TRBJ1-5; D possibly corresponds to TRBD1 (5 bases). The material was unsorted PBMCs, obtained at the start of antiretroviral therapy. The CDR3 reads CATSRDGGLTGQPQHF. The CDR3 DNA reads as TGTGCCACCAGCAGAGATGGGGGACTCACAGGTCAGCCCCAGCATTTT.